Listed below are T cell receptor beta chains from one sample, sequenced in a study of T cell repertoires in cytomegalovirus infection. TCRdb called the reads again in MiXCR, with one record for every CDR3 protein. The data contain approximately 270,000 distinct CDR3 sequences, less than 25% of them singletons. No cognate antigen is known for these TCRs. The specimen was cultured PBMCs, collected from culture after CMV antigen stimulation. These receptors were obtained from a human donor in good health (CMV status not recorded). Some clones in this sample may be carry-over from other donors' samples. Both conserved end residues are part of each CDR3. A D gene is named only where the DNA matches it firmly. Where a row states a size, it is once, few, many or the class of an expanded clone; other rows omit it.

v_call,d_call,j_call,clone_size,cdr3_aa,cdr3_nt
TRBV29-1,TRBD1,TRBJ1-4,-,CSAGQASNEKLFF,TGCAGCGCTGGACAGGCATCTAATGAAAAACTGTTTTTT
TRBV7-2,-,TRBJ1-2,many,CASSLGQGEDGYTF,TGTGCCAGCAGCTTAGGCCAGGGAGAGGATGGCTACACCTTC
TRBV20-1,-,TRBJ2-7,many,CSAPRVGSSYEQYF,TGCAGTGCTCCCAGGGTCGGGAGCTCCTACGAGCAGTACTTC
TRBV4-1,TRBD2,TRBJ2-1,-,CASRTLLAGYNEQFF,TGCGCCAGCAGAACATTACTAGCGGGTTACAATGAGCAGTTCTTC
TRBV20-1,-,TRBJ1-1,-,CSASGGGGTEAFF,TGCAGTGCTAGTGGAGGGGGGGGCACTGAAGCTTTCTTT
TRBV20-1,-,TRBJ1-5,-,CSASRAGSNQPQHF,TGCAGTGCTAGTAGGGCGGGGTCCAATCAGCCCCAGCATTTT
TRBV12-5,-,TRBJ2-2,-,CASGLVRGDPNTGELFF,TGTGCTAGTGGTTTGGTACGAGGAGACCCTAACACCGGGGAGCTGTTTTTT
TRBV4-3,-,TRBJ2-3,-,CASSQDGGSEQYF,TGCGCCAGCAGCCAAGATGGAGGGAGTGAGCAGTATTTT
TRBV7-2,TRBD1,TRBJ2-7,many,CASSTRQGSYEQYF,TGTGCCAGCAGCACCCGACAGGGCTCCTACGAGCAGTACTTC
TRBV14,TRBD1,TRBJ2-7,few,CASSQPGTGGYEQYF,TGTGCCAGCAGCCAACCCGGGACAGGGGGCTACGAGCAGTACTTC
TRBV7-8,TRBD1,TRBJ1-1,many,CASSYSDRGNTEAFF,TGTGCCAGCAGTTACTCGGACAGGGGGAACACTGAAGCTTTCTTT
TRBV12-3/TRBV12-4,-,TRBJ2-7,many,CASSSSSGTSFRDEQYF,TGTGCCAGCAGTTCATCGTCCGGGACATCTTTTCGGGACGAGCAGTACTTC
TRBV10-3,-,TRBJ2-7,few,CAVGTGYEQYF,TGTGCGGTGGGCACCGGCTACGAGCAGTACTTC
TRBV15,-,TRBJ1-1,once,CATSRVARGNTEAFF,TGTGCCACCAGCAGAGTAGCCCGGGGGAACACTGAAGCTTTCTTT
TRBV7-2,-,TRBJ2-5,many,CASSFQGGGGQETQYF,TGTGCCAGCAGCTTCCAGGGAGGGGGGGGCCAAGAGACCCAGTACTTC
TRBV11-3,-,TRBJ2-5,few,CASSSRWSVQETQYF,TGTGCCAGCAGCTCCCGCTGGAGTGTACAAGAGACCCAGTACTTC